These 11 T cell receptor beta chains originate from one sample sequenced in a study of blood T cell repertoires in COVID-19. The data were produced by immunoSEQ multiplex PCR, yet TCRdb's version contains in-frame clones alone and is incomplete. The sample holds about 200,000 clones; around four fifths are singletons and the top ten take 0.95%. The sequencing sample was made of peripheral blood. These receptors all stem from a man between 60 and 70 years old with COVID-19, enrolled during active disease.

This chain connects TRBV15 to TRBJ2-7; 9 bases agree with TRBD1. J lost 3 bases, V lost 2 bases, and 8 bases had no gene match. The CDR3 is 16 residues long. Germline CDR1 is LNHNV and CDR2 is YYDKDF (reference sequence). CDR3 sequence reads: CATSRPPGQGIYEQYF. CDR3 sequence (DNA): TGTGCCACCAGCAGACCTCCGGGACAGGGCATCTACGAGCAGTACTTC.

In DNA, the CDR3 is TGTGCCAGCAGCTTCGATCGCCGGGGCACTGAAGCTTTCTTT. It specifies CASSFDRRGTEAFF. The J gene is TRBJ1-1, the V gene TRBV11-2; D gene unclear. This CDR3 comprises 14 residues. Trimming took 3 bases from V and 4 from J, leaving 12 bases between them. Germline V gives CDR1 SGHAT, CDR2 FQNNGV.

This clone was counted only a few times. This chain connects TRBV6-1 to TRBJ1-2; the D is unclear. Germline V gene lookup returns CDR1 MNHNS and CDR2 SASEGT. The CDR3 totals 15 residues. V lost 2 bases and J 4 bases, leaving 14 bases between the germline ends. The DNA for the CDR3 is TGTGCCAGCAGTGAATGGGTCAGGTTGATCTATGGCTACACCTTC. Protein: CASSEWVRLIYGYTF.

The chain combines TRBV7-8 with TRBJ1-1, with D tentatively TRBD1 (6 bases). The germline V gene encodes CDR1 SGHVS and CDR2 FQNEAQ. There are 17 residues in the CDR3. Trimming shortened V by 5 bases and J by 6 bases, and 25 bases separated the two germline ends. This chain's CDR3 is CASSRAGTGRGLAEAFF. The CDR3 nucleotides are TGTGCCAGCAGCCGAGCGGGTACAGGGCGAGGTTTAGCTGAAGCTTTCTTT.

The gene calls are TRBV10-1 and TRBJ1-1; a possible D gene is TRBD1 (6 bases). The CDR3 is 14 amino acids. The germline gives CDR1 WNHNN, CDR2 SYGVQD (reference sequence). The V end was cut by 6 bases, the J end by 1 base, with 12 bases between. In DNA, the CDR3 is TGCGCCAGCAGAAGGGACAACACGAACACTGAAGCTTTCTTT. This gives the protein CASRRDNTNTEAFF.

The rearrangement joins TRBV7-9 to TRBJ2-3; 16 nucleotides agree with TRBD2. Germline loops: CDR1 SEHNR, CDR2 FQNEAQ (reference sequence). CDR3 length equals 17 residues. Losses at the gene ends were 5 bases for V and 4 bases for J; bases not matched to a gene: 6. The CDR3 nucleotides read TGTGCCAGCAGCCCGGGACTAGCGGGAGGGTACGCAGATACGCAGTATTTT. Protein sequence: CASSPGLAGGYADTQYF.

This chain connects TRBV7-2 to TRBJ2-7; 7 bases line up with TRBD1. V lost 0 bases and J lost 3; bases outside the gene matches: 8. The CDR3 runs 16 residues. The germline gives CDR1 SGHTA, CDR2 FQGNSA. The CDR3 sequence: CASSLAGSGGIYEQYF. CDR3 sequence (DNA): TGTGCCAGCAGCTTAGCGGGTTCAGGGGGAATCTACGAGCAGTACTTC. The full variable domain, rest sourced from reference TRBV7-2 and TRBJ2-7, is GAGVSQSPSNKVTEKGKDVELRCDPISGHTALYWYRQSLGQGLEFLIYFQGNSAPDKSGLPSDRFSAERTGGSVSTLTIQRTQQEDSAVYLCASSLAGSGGIYEQYFGPGTRLTVT.

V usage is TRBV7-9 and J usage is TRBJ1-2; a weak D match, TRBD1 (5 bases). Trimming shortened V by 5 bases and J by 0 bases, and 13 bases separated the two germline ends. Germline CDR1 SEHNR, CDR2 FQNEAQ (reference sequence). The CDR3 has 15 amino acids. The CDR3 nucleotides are TGTGCCAGCAGCCAAGGACAAAATGCTAACTATGGCTACACCTTC. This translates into CASSQGQNANYGYTF.

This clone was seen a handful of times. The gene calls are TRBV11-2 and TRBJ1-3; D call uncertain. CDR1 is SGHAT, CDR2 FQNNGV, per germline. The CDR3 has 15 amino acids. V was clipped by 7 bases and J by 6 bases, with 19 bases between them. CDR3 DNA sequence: TGTGCCAGCAACTCTTTTGGAGAGTTTCAAAACACCATATATTTT. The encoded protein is CASNSFGEFQNTIYF. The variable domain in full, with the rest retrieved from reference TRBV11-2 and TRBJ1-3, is EAGVAQSPRYKIIEKRQSVAFWCNPISGHATLYWYQQILGQGPKLLIQFQNNGVVDDSQLPKDRFSAERLKGVDSTLKIQPAKLEDSAVYLCASNSFGEFQNTIYFGEGSWLTVV.

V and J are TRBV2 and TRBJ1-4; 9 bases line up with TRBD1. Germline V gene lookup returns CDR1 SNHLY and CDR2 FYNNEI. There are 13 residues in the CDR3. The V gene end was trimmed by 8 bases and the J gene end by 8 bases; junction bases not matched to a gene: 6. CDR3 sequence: CASGDRVSEKLFF. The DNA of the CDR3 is TGTGCCAGCGGGGACAGGGTGAGCGAAAAACTGTTTTTT.

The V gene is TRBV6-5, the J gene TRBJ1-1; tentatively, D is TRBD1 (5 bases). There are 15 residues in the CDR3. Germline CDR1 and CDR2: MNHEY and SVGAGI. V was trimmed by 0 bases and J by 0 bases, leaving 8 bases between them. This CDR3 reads CASSYSAGMNTEAFF. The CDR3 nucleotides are TGTGCCAGCAGTTACTCGGCAGGGATGAACACTGAAGCTTTCTTT.